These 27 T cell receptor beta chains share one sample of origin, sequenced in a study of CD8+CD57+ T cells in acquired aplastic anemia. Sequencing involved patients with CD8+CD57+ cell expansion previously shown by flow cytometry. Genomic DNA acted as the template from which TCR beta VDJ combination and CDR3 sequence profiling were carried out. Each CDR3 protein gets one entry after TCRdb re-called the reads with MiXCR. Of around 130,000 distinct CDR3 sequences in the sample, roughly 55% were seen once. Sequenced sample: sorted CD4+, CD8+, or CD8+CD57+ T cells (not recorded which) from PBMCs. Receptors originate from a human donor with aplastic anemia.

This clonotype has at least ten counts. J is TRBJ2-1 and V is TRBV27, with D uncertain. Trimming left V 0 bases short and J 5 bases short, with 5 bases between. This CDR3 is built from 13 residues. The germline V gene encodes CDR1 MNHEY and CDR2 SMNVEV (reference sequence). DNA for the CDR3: TGTGCCAGCAGTTTATCGATAAACAATGAGCAGTTCTTC. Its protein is CASSLSINNEQFF.

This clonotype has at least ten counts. CDR3 amino acids: CASSLVGTYTF. The CDR3 DNA sequence: TGTGCCAGCAGCTTAGTGGGGACCTACACCTTC. This rearrangement joins TRBV7-9 to TRBJ1-2, with a tentative D call TRBD1 (5 bases). Deletions cut 1 base from V and 10 bases from J, with 7 bases between. In germline, CDR1 is SEHNR, CDR2 FQNEAQ (reference sequence). This CDR3 has 11 residues. The complete variable domain, with remaining parts taken from reference TRBV7-9 and TRBJ1-2, reads DTGVSQNPRHKITKRGQNVTFRCDPISEHNRLYWYRQTLGQGPEFLTYFQNEAQLEKSRLLSDRFSAERPKGSFSTLEIQRTEQGDSAMYLCASSLVGTYTFGSGTRLTVV.

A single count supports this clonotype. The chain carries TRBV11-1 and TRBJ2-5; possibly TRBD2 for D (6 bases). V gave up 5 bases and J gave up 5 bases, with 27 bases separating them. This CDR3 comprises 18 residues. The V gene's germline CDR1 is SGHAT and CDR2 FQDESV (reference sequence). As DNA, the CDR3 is TGTGCCAGCAGCCACAGGCCGACGAACACCGGGGGTTGGGAGACCCAGTACTTC. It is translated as CASSHRPTNTGGWETQYF.

The CDR3 loop is CSARTRSGGSTDTQYF. The CDR3 bases are TGCAGTGCTAGAACCCGTAGCGGGGGCAGCACAGATACGCAGTATTTT. The J gene is TRBJ2-3, the V gene TRBV29-1; 9 nucleotides line up with TRBD2. Germline V lookup: CDR1 SQVTM, CDR2 ANQGSEA. The CDR3 runs to 16 residues.

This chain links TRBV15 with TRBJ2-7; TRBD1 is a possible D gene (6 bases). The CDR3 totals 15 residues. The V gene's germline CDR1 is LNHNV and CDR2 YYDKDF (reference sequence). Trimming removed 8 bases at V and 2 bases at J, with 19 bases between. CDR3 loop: CATGSTRTETYEQYF. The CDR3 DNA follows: TGTGCCACCGGATCCACGCGGACAGAAACCTACGAGCAGTACTTC.

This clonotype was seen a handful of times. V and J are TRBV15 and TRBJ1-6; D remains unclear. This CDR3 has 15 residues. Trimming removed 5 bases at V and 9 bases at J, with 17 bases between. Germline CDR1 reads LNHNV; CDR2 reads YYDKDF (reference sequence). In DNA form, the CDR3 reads TGTGCCACCAGCGGGCGAAGTAATCTGGGTTCACCCCTCCACTTT. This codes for CATSGRSNLGSPLHF.

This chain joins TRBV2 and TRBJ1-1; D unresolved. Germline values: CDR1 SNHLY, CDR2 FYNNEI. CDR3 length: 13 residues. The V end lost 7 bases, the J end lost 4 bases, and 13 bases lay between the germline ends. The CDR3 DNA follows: TGTGCCAGCACTACACCGAGACCCACTGAAGCTTTCTTT. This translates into CASTTPRPTEAFF.

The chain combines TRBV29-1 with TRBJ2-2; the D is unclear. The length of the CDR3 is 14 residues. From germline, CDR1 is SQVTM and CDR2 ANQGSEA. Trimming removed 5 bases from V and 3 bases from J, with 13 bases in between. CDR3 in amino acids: CSVRVGLHTGELFF. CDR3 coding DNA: TGCAGCGTTCGAGTAGGGCTGCACACCGGGGAGCTGTTTTTT.

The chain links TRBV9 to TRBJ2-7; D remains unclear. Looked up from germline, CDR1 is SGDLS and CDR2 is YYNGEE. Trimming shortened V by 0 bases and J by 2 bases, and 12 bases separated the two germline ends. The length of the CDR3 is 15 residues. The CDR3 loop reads CASSVASTETYEQYF. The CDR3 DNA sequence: TGTGCCAGCAGCGTAGCCTCAACGGAAACCTACGAGCAGTACTTC.

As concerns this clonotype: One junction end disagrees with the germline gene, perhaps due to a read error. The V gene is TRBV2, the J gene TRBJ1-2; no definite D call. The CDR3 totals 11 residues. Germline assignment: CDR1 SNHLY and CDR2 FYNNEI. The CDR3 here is CARSVNYGYTF. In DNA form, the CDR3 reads TGTGCCAGGAGTGTTAACTATGGCTACACCTTC.

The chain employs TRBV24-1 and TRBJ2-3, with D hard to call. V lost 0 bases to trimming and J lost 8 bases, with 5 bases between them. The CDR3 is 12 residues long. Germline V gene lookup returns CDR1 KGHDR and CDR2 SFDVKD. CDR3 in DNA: TGTGCCACCAGTGATTTGGGAATTACGCAGTATTTT. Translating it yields CATSDLGITQYF.

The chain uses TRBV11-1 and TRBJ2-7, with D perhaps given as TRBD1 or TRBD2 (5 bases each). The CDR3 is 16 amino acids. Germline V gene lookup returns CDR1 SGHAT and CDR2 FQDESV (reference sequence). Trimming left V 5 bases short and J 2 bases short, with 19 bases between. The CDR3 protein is CASSPDLRDRPYEQYF. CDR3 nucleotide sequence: TGTGCCAGCAGCCCCGATCTCCGGGACCGCCCCTACGAGCAGTACTTC.

The CDR3 reads CASGLVWEGFTGELFF. The CDR3 DNA follows: TGTGCTAGTGGTTTGGTATGGGAGGGGTTCACCGGGGAGCTGTTTTTT. The chain carries TRBV12-5 and TRBJ2-2, with 7 bases aligning to TRBD2. The CDR3 contains 16 residues. Germline CDR1 reads LGHNT; CDR2 reads FRNRAP. The J segment lost 4 bases and the V segment lost 0 bases, leaving 5 bases of the junction unmatched.

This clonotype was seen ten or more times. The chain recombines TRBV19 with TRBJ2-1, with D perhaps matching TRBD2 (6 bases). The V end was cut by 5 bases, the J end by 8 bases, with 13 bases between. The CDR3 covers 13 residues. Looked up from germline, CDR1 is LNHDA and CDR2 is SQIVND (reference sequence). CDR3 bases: TGTGCCAGTAGTCCCCGCAGGAGGGATGAGCAGTTCTTC. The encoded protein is CASSPRRRDEQFF.

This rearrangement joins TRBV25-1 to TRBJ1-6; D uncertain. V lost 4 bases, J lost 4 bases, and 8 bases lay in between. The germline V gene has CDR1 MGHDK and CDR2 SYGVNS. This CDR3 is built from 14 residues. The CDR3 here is CASSGRQYNSPLHF. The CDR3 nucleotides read TGTGCCAGCAGTGGCAGGCAGTATAATTCACCCCTCCACTTT.

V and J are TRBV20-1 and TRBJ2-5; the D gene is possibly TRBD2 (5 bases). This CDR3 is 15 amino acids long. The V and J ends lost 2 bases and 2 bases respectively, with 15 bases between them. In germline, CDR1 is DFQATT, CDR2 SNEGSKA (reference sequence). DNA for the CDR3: TGCAGTGCTAGAACAGTCTCTGGACTTCAAGAGACCCAGTACTTC. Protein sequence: CSARTVSGLQETQYF.

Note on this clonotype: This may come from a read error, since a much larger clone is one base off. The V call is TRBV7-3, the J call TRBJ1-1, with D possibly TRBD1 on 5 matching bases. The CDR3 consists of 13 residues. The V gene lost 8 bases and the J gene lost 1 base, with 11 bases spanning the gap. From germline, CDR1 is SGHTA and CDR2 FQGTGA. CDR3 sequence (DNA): TGTGCCAGCTACCTGACAGCGAACACTGAAGCTTTCTTT. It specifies CASYLTANTEAFF.

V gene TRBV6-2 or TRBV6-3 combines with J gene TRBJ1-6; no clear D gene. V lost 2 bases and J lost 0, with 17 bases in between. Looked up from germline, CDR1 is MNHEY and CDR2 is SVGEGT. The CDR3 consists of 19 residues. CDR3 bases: TGTGCCAGCAGTTACCCCACCTGGGTCGCGAGCTCCTATAATTCACCCCTCCACTTT. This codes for CASSYPTWVASSYNSPLHF.

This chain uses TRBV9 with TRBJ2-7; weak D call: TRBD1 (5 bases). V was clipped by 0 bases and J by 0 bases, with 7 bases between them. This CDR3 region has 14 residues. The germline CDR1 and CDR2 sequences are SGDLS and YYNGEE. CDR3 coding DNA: TGTGCCAGCAGCGTAGAAGACAGCTCCTACGAGCAGTACTTC. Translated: CASSVEDSSYEQYF. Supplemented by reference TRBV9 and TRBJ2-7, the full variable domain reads DSGVTQTPKHLITATGQRVTLRCSPRSGDLSVYWYQQSLDQGLQFLIQYYNGEERAKGNILERFSAQQFPDLHSELNLSSLELGDSALYFCASSVEDSSYEQYFGPGTRLTVT.

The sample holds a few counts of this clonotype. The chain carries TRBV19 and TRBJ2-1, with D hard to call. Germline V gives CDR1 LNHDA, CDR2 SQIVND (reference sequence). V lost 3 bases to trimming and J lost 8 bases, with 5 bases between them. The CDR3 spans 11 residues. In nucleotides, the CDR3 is TGTGCCAGTAGTATCACGGATGAGCAGTTCTTC. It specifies CASSITDEQFF.

The CDR3 DNA follows: TGTGCCAGCAGCTTGGACAGGGGTTTGGCTCACTATGGCTACACCTTC. This gives the protein CASSLDRGLAHYGYTF. This rearrangement joins TRBV11-2 to TRBJ1-2, with 9 bases fitting TRBD1. Germline CDR1 SGHAT, CDR2 FQNNGV. The CDR3 spans 16 residues. J was trimmed by 3 bases and V by 3 bases; bases with no gene match: 8. The full variable domain, with the rest looked up from reference TRBV11-2 and TRBJ1-2, is EAGVAQSPRYKIIEKRQSVAFWCNPISGHATLYWYQQILGQGPKLLIQFQNNGVVDDSQLPKDRFSAERLKGVDSTLKIQPAKLEDSAVYLCASSLDRGLAHYGYTFGSGTRLTVV.

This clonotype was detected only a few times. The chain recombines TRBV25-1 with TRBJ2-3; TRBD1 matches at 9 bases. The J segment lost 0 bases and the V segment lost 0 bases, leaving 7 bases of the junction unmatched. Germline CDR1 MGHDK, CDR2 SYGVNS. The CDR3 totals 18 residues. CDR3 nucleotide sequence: TGTGCCAGCAGTGAATACGGGTGGGGGACAGGGAGCACAGATACGCAGTATTTT. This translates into CASSEYGWGTGSTDTQYF.

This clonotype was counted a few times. Here the CDR3 reads CASSLSRGVHEQYF. The CDR3 DNA sequence: TGTGCCAGCAGTTTGAGCAGGGGAGTCCACGAGCAGTACTTC. V usage is TRBV27 and J usage is TRBJ2-7, with a possible D match to TRBD1 (6 bases). V was trimmed by 3 bases and J by 5 bases, leaving 14 bases between them. The CDR3 is made up of 14 amino acids. The V gene's germline CDR1 is MNHEY and CDR2 SMNVEV (reference sequence).

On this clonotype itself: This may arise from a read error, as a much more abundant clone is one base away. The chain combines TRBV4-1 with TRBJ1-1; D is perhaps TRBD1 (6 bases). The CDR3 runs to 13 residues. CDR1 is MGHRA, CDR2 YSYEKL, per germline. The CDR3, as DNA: TGCGCCAGCAGTCGACAGGAATCTTCTGAAGCTCTCTTT. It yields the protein CASSRQESSEALF.

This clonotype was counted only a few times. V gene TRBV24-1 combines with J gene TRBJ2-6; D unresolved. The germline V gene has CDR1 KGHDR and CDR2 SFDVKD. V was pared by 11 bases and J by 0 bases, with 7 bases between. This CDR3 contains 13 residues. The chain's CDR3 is CAIGLSGANVLTF. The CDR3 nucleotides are TGTGCCATAGGGCTCTCTGGGGCCAACGTCCTGACTTTC.

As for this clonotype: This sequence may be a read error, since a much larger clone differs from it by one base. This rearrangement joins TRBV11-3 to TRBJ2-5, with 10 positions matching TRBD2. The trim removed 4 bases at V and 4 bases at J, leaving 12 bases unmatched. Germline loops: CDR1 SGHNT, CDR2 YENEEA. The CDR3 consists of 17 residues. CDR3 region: CASSSDTSGAGRETQYF. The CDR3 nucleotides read TGTGCCAGCAGCTCAGATACTAGCGGGGCTGGGAGAGAGACCCAGTACTTC.

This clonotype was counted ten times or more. The CDR3 region has the DNA TGTGCCAGCAGTCTAGGGAGAACTGAAGCTTTCTTT. Translation: CASSLGRTEAFF. The chain uses TRBV12-3 or TRBV12-4 and TRBJ1-1; D gene unclear. V lost 5 bases and J 5 bases, leaving 9 bases between the germline ends. CDR3 size: 12 residues.